This TCR beta chain comes out of a study of T cell responses to AZD1222 COVID-19 vaccine. Repertoires were generated with immunoSEQ multiplex PCR, while TCRdb's copy carries only in-frame clones and drops some. Of around 150,000 clones listed, almost 95% are singletons. Germline V lookup: CDR1 SGHRS, CDR2 YFSETQ. Trimming left V 2 bases short and J 3 bases short, with 12 bases between. The CDR3 runs to 14 residues. The sequences come from peripheral blood, collected 28 days after the second AZD1222 dose. The V gene is TRBV5-1, the J gene TRBJ2-7; the D gene is possibly TRBD2 (6 bases). The clonotype originates from an adult who received the AZD1222 COVID-19 vaccine. The CDR3 nucleotides are TGCGCCAGCAGCTTTCCGGGACTCGACTACGAGCAGTACTTC. Protein product: CASSFPGLDYEQYF. Using reference TRBV5-1 and TRBJ2-7 for the parts outside the CDR3, the full variable domain is KAGVTQTPRYLIKTRGQQVTLSCSPISGHRSVSWYQQTPGQGLQFLFEYFSETQRNKGNFPGRFSGRQFSNSRSEMNVSTLELGDSALYLCASSFPGLDYEQYFGPGTRLTVT.